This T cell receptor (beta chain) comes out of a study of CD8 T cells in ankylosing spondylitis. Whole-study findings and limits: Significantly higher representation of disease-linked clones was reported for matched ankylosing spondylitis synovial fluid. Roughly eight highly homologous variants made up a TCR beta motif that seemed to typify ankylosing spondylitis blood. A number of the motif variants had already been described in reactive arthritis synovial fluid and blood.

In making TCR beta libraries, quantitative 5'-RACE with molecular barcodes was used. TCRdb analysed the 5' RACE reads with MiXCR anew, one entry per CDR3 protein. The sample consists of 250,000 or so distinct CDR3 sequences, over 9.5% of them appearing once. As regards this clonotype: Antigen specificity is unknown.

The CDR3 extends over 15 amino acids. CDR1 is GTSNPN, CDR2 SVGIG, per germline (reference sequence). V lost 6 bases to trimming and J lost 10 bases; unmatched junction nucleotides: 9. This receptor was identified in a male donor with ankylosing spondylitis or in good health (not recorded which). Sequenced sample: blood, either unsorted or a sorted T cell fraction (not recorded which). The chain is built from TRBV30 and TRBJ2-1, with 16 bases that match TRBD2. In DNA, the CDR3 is TGTGCCTGCGGACCGGGGACTAGCGGGGGGGCCGAGCAGTTCTTC. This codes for CACGPGTSGGAEQFF.